A single T cell receptor beta chain is shown here with its context. Produced via immunoSEQ multiplex PCR; TCRdb's table is partial and in-frame only. The data contain 3,600 or so clones, around 97% of them singletons. The entry originates in a study of blood T cell dynamics during melanoma immunotherapy. Looked up from germline, CDR1 is MNHEY and CDR2 is SMNVEV (reference sequence). With V trimmed by 2 bases and J by 4 bases, 4 bases remained unmatched. The CDR3 is 15 amino acids. Time point given: pre-treatment baseline. Patients had no prior systemic cancer treatment, immunosuppressants or other active cancers.

The genes are TRBV27 and TRBJ2-1; 8 bases map to TRBD1. Sequencing used effector memory CD8+ T cells from blood, obtained from a patient treated with checkpoint blockade. The sequence derives from a human donor with melanoma. This chain's CDR3 is CASSLGTGRYNEQFF. The CDR3 DNA is TGTGCCAGCAGTTTAGGGACAGGAAGGTACAATGAGCAGTTCTTC.